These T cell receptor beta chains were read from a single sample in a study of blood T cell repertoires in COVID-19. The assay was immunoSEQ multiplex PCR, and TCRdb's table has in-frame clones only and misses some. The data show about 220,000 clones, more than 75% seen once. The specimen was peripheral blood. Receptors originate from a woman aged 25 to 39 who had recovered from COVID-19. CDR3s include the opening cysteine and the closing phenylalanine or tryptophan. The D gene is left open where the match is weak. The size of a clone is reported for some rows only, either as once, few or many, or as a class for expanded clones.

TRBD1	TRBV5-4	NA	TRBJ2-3	TGTGCCAGCAGCTTGCCCGGACAGGGGTGGCTCGGTACGCAGTATTTT	CASSLPGQGWLGTQYF
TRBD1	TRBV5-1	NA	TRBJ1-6	TGCGCCAGCAGCGCTGACGGGGGACAGGGGTATAATTCACCCCTCCACTTT	CASSADGGQGYNSPLHF
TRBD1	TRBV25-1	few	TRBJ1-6	TGTGCCAGCAGGGACAGGGGTTCACCCCTCCACTTT	CASRDRGSPLHF
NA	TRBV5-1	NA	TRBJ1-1	TGCGCCAGCAGCCTCAGGGTCGACACTGAAGCTTTCTTT	CASSLRVDTEAFF
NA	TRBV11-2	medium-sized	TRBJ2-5	TGTGCCAGCAGCTTCTGGGGTAATAGCGAACAAGAGACCCAGTACTTC	CASSFWGNSEQETQYF
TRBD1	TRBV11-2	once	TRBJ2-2	TGTGCCAGCAGCTATTACAGGGGGCAGAACACCGGGGAGCTGTTTTTT	CASSYYRGQNTGELFF
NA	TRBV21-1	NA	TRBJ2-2	TGTGCCACCCCTGCTAATTTTGTTGTTACGAACACCGGGGAGCTGTTTTTT	CATPANFVVTNTGELFF
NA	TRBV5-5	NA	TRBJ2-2	TGTGCCAGCAGTCTCTCCCCGGGACAAACGAACACCGGGGAGCTGTTTTTT	CASSLSPGQTNTGELFF
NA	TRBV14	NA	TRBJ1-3	TGTGCCAGCAGCCAATTCGGGGTTGGAAACACCATATATTTT	CASSQFGVGNTIYF
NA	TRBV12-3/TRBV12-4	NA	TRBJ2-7	TGTGCCAGCAGCAAACAGGGCCGCGAGCAGTACTTC	CASSKQGREQYF
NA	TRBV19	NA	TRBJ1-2	TGTGCCAGTAGTCCGTCCGTGTCCTATGGCTACACCTTC	CASSPSVSYGYTF
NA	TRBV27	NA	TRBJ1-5	TGTGCCAGCAGTTCAGGCGTGGGTAATCAGCCCCAGCATTTT	CASSSGVGNQPQHF
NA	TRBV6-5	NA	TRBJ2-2	TGTGCCACCCAGGGCGCCGGGGAGCTGTTTTTT	CATQGAGELFF
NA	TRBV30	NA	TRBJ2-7	TGTGCCTGGAGTGTATCAGGTTCCTACGAGCAGTACTTC	CAWSVSGSYEQYF
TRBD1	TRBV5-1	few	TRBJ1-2	TGCGCCAGCAGCTATTCTGGGGACAGCGAGGGCTACACCTTC	CASSYSGDSEGYTF
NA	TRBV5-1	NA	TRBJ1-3	TGCGCCAGCAGCTTCTCAGGCTCGGGGGGAAACACCATATATTTT	CASSFSGSGGNTIYF
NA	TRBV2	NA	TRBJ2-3	TGTGCCAGTCAGGGGGGCGGGGCTAGCACAGATACGCAGTATTTT	CASQGGGASTDTQYF
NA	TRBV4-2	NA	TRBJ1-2	TGTGCCAGCAGCCAACCGGGGTATTATGGCTACACCTTC	CASSQPGYYGYTF
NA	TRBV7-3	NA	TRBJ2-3	TGTGCCAGCAGCTTACACGGGAGACAACTGAGTGGAGGGCTATACACAGATACGCAGTATTTT	CASSLHGRQLSGGLYTDTQYF
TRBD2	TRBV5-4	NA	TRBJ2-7	TGTGCCAGCAGCTTGACCAGCGGGGAGAGCTACGAGCAGTACTTC	CASSLTSGESYEQYF
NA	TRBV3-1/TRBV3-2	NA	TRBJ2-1	TGTGCCAGCAGCCAAGAAATGGTGAGAGATCGCCTCAATGAGCAGTTCTTC	CASSQEMVRDRLNEQFF
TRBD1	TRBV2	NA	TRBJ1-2	TGTGCCAGCCACAGGGGTAACTATGGCTACACCTTC	CASHRGNYGYTF
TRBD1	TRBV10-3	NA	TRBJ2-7	TGTGCCATCAGGGGGCCAGGGGGCAGCTCCTACGAGCAGTACTTC	CAIRGPGGSSYEQYF
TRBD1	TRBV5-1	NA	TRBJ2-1	TGCGCCAGCGTAAAGAATGCAGGGGGATCCTACAATGAGCAGTTCTTC	CASVKNAGGSYNEQFF
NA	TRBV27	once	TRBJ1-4	TGTGCCAGCAGTCCCCTCGGGGAAAAACTGTTTTTT	CASSPLGEKLFF
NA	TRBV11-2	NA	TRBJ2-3	TGTGCCAGCAGCTTAGATCCTCATACGCAGTATTTT	CASSLDPHTQYF
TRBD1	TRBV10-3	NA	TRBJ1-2	TGTGCCATCACTGGGACAGGGGACGGCTACACCTTC	CAITGTGDGYTF
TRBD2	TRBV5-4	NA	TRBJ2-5	TGTGCCAGCAGCGCATTATTGGCGGGGGGGTTGTCAGAGACCCAGTACTTC	CASSALLAGGLSETQYF
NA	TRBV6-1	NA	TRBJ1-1	TGTGCCAGCAGTGAAGCGCGGAACACTGAAGCTTTCTTT	CASSEARNTEAFF